These 12 T cell receptor beta chains were sequenced from one sample in a study of shared T cell receptors in the human thymus. Assay: immunoSEQ multiplex PCR; the TCRdb copy retains only in-frame clones and omits some. The table lists hundreds of thousands of clones, more than 75% of them singletons. These data were also reused for a study on human thymus T cells.

Sequences were obtained from thymocytes. These receptors came from a boy in the first two years of life with a congenital heart defect.

This chain uses TRBV2 with TRBJ1-1; 7 bases agree with TRBD1. Germline V lookup: CDR1 SNHLY, CDR2 FYNNEI. Trimming at V came to 10 bases and at J to 5 bases, leaving 10 bases not matched to a gene. The CDR3 spans 13 residues. As DNA, the CDR3 is TGTGCCATCTCAGGGGGAGAGCGAACTGAAGCTTTCTTT. Amino acid sequence: CAISGGERTEAFF.

V usage is TRBV7-6 and J usage is TRBJ1-1, with 7 bases identical to TRBD1. CDR3 length equals 14 residues. J was trimmed by 3 bases and V by 6 bases; bases with no gene match: 7. Germline V lookup: CDR1 SGHVS, CDR2 FNYEAQ. The CDR3 DNA follows: TGTGCCAGCAGGCGTACAGGGGTGGACACTGAAGCTTTCTTT. Its translation: CASRRTGVDTEAFF.

The genes are TRBV9 and TRBJ2-7, with 11 bases lining up with TRBD2. The V segment lost 4 bases and the J segment 2 bases; nucleotides outside the gene matches: 8. This CDR3 contains 16 residues. Germline lookup yields CDR1 SGDLS and CDR2 YYNGEE. The CDR3 DNA sequence: TGTGCCAGCAGCTTCGGACTAGCGGGTCCACCCTACGAGCAGTACTTC. Encoded protein: CASSFGLAGPPYEQYF. The full variable domain, with the rest looked up from reference TRBV9 and TRBJ2-7, is DSGVTQTPKHLITATGQRVTLRCSPRSGDLSVYWYQQSLDQGLQFLIQYYNGEERAKGNILERFSAQQFPDLHSELNLSSLELGDSALYFCASSFGLAGPPYEQYFGPGTRLTVT.

The rearrangement links TRBV11-3 to TRBJ2-3; TRBD1 might be the D (7 bases). Germline CDR1 and CDR2: SGHNT and YENEEA. The CDR3 has 14 residues. V was clipped by 5 bases and J by 4 bases, with 13 bases between them. Written as DNA, the CDR3 is TGTGCCAGCAGCCCCTCCAGGGGGGCAGATACGCAGTATTTT. It encodes CASSPSRGADTQYF. Full variable domain (outside the CDR3, taken from reference TRBV11-3 and TRBJ2-3): EAGVVQSPRYKIIEKKQPVAFWCNPISGHNTLYWYLQNLGQGPELLIRYENEEAVDDSQLPKDRFSAERLKGVDSTLKIQPAELGDSAVYLCASSPSRGADTQYFGPGTRLTVL.

The V gene is TRBV6-1, the J gene TRBJ2-1; 9 positions match TRBD2. The CDR3 has 18 amino acids. Trimming took 0 bases from V and 7 from J; bases not matched to a gene: 13. Germline CDR1 reads MNHNS; CDR2 reads SASEGT. The CDR3 sequence: CASSEASGSGRGSNEQFF. CDR3 in DNA: TGTGCCAGCAGTGAAGCGTCGGGTAGCGGGAGAGGGTCAAATGAGCAGTTCTTC.

The rearrangement joins TRBV6-1 to TRBJ2-4; no clear D. Deletions cut 10 bases from V and 0 bases from J, with 10 bases between. The CDR3 contains 13 residues. Germline V gene sequence: CDR1 MNHNS, CDR2 SASEGT. CDR3 sequence (DNA): TGTGCCACCGTCCGTATAGCCAAAAACATTCAGTACTTC. This gives the protein CATVRIAKNIQYF.

The chain recombines TRBV28 with TRBJ2-5, with 7 bases lining up with TRBD1. The last part of the DNA fits TRBJ2-7 better; the J call may be wrong. The length of the CDR3 is 13 residues. Looked up from germline, CDR1 is MDHEN and CDR2 is SYDVKM. The CDR3 nucleotides read TGTGCCAGCAGTACGACAGGGCCCTACGAGCAGTACTTC. It is translated as CASSTTGPYEQYF.

The chain is built from TRBV29-1 and TRBJ2-1; TRBD2 agrees at 9 bases. Germline trimming cut 7 bases from V and 5 bases from J; bases unmatched to any gene: 9. The CDR3 length is 14 residues. From germline, CDR1 is SQVTM and CDR2 ANQGSEA. This chain's CDR3 is CSGRAGGPDNEQFF. CDR3 DNA sequence: TGCAGCGGGCGGGCGGGAGGGCCAGACAATGAGCAGTTCTTC.

This clone occurred once. The chain combines TRBV5-4 with TRBJ1-1; 7 bases align to TRBD1. Germline assignment: CDR1 SGHNT and CDR2 YYREEE (reference sequence). This CDR3 is built from 14 residues. The junction had 3 bases not matched to a gene; V was cut back by 3 bases and J by 1 base. This CDR3 reads CASSSQGRNTEAFF. In DNA, the CDR3 is TGTGCCAGCAGCTCACAGGGGAGGAACACTGAAGCTTTCTTT.

This chain joins TRBV5-4 and TRBJ2-7, with D tentatively TRBD1 (6 bases). V was clipped by 0 bases and J by 2 bases, with 18 bases between them. The CDR3 is 17 residues long. Germline V lookup: CDR1 SGHNT, CDR2 YYREEE (reference sequence). The CDR3 DNA sequence: TGTGCCAGCAGCTTGGTAGCCCCCCGGGACAAGGCCTACGAGCAGTACTTC. It encodes CASSLVAPRDKAYEQYF.

This chain links TRBV5-1 with TRBJ2-3, with TRBD2 matching over 8 bases. In germline, CDR1 is SGHRS, CDR2 YFSETQ. CDR3 length equals 14 residues. V trimming: 4 bases; J trimming: 1 base; junction bases outside the gene matches: 2. CDR3 sequence: CASSPSGRTDTQYF. The CDR3 DNA reads as TGCGCCAGCAGCCCTAGCGGGCGCACAGATACGCAGTATTTT.

The rearrangement joins TRBV13 to TRBJ2-3; 10 bases are a match to TRBD2. Germline assignment: CDR1 PRHDT and CDR2 FYEKMQ (reference sequence). The ends lost 5 bases at V and 2 bases at J; junction bases unmatched: 7. This CDR3 has 16 amino acids. The CDR3 DNA follows: TGTGCCAGCAGCGAGTCACTAGCGGGAACCACAGATACGCAGTATTTT. The encoded protein is CASSESLAGTTDTQYF.